What follows describes a single T cell receptor (beta chain). Antigen specificity is unknown. The data were obtained in a study of cytomegalovirus exposure and HLA in healthy donors. The study ran its PCR with 60 Vbeta and 13 Jbeta primers. Method: immunoSEQ multiplex PCR; TCRdb's copy keeps in-frame clones and lacks some. The sample lists about 160,000 clones, 75% occurring once. The CDR3 loop spans 13 amino acids. CDR1 is SEHNR, CDR2 FQNEAQ, per germline (reference sequence). Trimming removed 8 bases from V and 5 bases from J, with 15 bases in between. General study findings and limits: With high specificity and sensitivity, the classifier reportedly diagnosed cytomegalovirus status. The authors enumerated over 150 TCR beta chains as linked to cytomegalovirus. Later analysis revealed greater clonal expansion in HLA-associated TCR beta chains than in equally common others.

The V gene is TRBV7-9, the J gene TRBJ2-5; a weak D match, TRBD2 (6 bases). Sequencing used PBMCs. This clonotype originated in a woman in her forties or fifties in good health and CMV-seropositive. The CDR3 loop is CASRRGVLETQYF. Written as DNA, the CDR3 is TGTGCCAGCCGGCGGGGAGTCCTGGAGACCCAGTACTTC.